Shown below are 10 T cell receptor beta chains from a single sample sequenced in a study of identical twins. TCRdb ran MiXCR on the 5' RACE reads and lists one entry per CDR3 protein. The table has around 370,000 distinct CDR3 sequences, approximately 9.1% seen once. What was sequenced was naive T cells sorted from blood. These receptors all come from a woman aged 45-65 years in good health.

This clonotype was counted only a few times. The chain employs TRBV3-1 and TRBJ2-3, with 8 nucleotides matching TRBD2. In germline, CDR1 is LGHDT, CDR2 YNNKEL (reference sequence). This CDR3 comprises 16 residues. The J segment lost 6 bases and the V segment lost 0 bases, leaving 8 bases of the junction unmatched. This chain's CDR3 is CASSQDNLAGGDTQYF. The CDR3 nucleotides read TGTGCCAGCAGCCAAGACAACCTAGCGGGCGGGGATACGCAGTATTTT.

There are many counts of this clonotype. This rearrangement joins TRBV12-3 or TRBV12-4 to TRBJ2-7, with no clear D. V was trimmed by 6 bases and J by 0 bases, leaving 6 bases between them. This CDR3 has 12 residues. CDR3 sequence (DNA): TGTGCCAGCAGCATCCGCTCCTACGAGCAGTACTTC. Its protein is CASSIRSYEQYF.

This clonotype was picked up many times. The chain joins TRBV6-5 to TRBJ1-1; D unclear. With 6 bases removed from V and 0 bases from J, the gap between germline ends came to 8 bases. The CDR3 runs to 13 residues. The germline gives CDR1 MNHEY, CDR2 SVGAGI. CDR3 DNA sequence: TGTGCCAGCAGCTATGGGATGAACACTGAAGCTTTCTTT. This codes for CASSYGMNTEAFF.

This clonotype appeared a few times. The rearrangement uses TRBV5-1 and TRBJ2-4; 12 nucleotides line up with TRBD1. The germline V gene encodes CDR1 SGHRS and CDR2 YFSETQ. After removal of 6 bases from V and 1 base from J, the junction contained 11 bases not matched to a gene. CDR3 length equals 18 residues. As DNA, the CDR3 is TGCGCCAGCAATTCCGGGACAGGGGGCTTCGGGGCCAAAAACATTCAGTACTTC. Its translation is CASNSGTGGFGAKNIQYF.

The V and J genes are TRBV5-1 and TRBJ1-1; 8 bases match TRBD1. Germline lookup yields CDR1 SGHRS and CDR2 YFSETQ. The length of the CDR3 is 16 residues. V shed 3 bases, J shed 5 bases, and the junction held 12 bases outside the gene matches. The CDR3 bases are TGCGCCAGCAGCTCACCTTCCGACAGGGGTGGAACTGAAGCTTTCTTT. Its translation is CASSSPSDRGGTEAFF.

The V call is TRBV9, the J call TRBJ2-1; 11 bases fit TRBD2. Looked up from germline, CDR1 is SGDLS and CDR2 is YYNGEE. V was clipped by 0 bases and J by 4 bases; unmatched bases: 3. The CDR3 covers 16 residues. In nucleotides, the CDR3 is TGTGCCAGCAGCGTAGGAACTAGCGGGAGTTACAATGAGCAGTTCTTC. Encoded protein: CASSVGTSGSYNEQFF.

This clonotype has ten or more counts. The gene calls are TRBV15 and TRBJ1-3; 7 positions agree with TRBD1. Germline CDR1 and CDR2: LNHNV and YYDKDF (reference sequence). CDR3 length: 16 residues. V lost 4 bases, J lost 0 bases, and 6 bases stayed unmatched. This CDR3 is CATSTPDRPSGNTIYF. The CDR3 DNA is TGTGCCACCAGCACACCGGACAGGCCCTCTGGAAACACCATATATTTT.

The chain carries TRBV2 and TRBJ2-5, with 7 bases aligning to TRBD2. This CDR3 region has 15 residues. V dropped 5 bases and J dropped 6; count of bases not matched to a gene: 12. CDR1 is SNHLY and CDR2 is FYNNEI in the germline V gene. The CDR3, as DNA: TGTGCCAGCAGTAACTTAGGGACTACCAAGAAGACCCAGTACTTC. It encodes CASSNLGTTKKTQYF.

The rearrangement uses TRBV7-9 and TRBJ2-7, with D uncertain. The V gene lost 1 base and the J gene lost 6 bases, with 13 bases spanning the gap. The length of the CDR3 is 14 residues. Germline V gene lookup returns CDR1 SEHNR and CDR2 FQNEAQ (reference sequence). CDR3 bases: TGTGCCAGCAGCTTAGAGGCTTTTAACTCCGAGCAGTACTTC. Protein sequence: CASSLEAFNSEQYF.

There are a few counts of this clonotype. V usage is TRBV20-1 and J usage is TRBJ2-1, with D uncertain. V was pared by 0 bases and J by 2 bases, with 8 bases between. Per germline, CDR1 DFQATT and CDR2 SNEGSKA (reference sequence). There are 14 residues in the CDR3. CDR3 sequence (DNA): TGCAGTGCTAGAGATCCCAACGCCTACAATGAGCAGTTCTTC. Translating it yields CSARDPNAYNEQFF.